The clone carrying this T cell receptor (beta chain) has only a few counts. What it binds is not known. Trimming removed 2 bases from V and 0 bases from J; junction bases left unmatched: 9. The CDR3 covers 17 residues. Germline CDR1 SGHDT, CDR2 YYEEEE. The sample is drawn from a study of cytomegalovirus exposure and HLA in healthy donors. Study findings and constraints: CMV serostatus was the only recorded immune exposure for donors. For most TCR beta V segments, an earlier analysis put the productive rate at about 87% or about 30% of the time. Most TCR sequences were uncommon, yet certain public TCRs appeared in many donors. Reported results showed that the classifier diagnosed cytomegalovirus status with high specificity and sensitivity.

The PCR made use of 60 Vbeta and 13 Jbeta primers. The repertoire was sequenced with immunoSEQ multiplex PCR; TCRdb's copy has only in-frame clones and lacks some. The sample shows about 120,000 clones, over 8% of them seen only once. Material: PBMCs. This sequence originates from a man in his thirties or forties in good health and CMV-seronegative. The rearrangement links TRBV5-6 to TRBJ1-1, with 8 nucleotides matching TRBD1. DNA for the CDR3: TGTGCCAGCAGCTTAGGGGGGACAGGAAAAATGAACACTGAAGCTTTCTTT. Translation gives CASSLGGTGKMNTEAFF.